This T cell receptor (beta chain) is from a study of lymphopenia after photon versus proton radiotherapy. Overall study findings and caveats: Authors raise, but do not show, better survival with proton therapy. Oligoclonal CD8+ Temra expansion after nadir drove photon patients' diversity drop. Relative stability marked proton patients; photon patients lost diversity and naive cells. A bigger post-nadir fall in TCR diversity correlated inversely with survival time in deceased patients.

As to this clone: Its antigen is unknown.

Germline CDR1 and CDR2: SGHKS and YYEKEE (reference sequence). Trimming took off 2 bases at V and 4 bases at J, with 9 bases between the two ends. The CDR3 consists of 13 residues. Data came from immunoSEQ multiplex PCR; TCRdb stores just in-frame clones and leaves some out. This table has roughly 18,000 clones, approximately 85% appearing once. V and J are TRBV5-5 and TRBJ1-1; no clear D gene. Sample: peripheral blood, taken from a patient treated with photon-based radiotherapy. The source is a woman aged 50 to 65 with pancreatic cancer. CDR3 in DNA: TGTGCCAGCAGCTTAGACGACCGCACTGAAGCTTTCTTT. Amino acids: CASSLDDRTEAFF.